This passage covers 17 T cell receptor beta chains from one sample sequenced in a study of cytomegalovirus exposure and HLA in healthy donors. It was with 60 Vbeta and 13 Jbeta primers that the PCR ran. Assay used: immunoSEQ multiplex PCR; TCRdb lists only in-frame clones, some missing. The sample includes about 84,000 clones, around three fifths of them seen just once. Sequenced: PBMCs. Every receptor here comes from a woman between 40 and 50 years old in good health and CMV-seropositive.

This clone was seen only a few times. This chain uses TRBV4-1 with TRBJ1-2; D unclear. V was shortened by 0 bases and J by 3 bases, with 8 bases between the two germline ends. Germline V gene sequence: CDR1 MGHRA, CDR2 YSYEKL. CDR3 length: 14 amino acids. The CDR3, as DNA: TGCGCCAGCAGCCAAGAGGAGGGCGACTATGGCTACACCTTC. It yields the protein CASSQEEGDYGYTF.

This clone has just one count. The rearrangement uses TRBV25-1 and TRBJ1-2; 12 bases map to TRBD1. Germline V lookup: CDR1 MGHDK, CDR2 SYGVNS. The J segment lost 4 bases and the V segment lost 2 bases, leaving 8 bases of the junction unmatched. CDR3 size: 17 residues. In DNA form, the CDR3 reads TGTGCCAGCAGTGAAGGGACAGGGGGCTGGGGAGCCTATGGCTACACCTTC. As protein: CASSEGTGGWGAYGYTF.

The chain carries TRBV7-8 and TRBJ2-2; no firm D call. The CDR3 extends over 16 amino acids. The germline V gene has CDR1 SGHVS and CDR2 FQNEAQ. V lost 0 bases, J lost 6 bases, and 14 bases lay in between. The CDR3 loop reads CASSLARPPGSGELFF. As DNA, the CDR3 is TGTGCCAGCAGCTTAGCGAGGCCCCCTGGCTCCGGGGAGCTGTTTTTT.

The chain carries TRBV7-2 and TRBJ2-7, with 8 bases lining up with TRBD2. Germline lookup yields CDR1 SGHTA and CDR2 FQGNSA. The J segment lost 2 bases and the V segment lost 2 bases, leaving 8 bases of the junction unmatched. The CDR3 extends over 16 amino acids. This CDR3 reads CASSLSLASGPYEQYF. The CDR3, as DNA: TGTGCCAGCAGCTTATCCCTGGCTAGCGGGCCCTACGAGCAGTACTTC.

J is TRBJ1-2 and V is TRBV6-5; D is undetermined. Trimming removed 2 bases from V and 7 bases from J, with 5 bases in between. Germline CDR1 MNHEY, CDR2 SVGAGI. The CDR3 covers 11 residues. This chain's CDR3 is CASSYPGGYTF. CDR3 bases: TGTGCCAGCAGTTACCCCGGTGGCTACACCTTC.

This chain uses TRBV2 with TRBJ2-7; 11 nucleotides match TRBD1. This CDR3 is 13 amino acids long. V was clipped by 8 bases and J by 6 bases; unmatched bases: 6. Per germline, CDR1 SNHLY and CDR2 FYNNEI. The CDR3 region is CASERTGGSEQYF. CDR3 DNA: TGTGCCAGCGAGCGGACAGGGGGCAGCGAGCAGTACTTC.

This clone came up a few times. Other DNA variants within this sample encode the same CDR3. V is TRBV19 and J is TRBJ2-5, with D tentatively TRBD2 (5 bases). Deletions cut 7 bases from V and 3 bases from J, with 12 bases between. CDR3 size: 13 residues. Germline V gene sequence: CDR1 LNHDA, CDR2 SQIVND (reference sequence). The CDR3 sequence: CASTDSSKETQYF. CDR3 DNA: TGTGCCAGTACTGATTCTAGCAAAGAGACCCAGTACTTC.

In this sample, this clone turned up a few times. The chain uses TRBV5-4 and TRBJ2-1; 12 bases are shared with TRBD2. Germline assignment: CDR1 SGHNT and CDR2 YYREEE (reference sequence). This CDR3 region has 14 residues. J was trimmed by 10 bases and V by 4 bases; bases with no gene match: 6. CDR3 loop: CASSPLAGGGEQFF. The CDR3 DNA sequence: TGTGCCAGCAGCCCCCTAGCGGGAGGGGGAGAGCAGTTCTTC. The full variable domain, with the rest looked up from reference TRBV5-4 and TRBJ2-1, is ETGVTQSPTHLIKTRGQQVTLRCSSQSGHNTVSWYQQALGQGPQFIFQYYREEENGRGNFPPRFSGLQFPNYSSELNVNALELDDSALYLCASSPLAGGGEQFFGPGTRLTVL.

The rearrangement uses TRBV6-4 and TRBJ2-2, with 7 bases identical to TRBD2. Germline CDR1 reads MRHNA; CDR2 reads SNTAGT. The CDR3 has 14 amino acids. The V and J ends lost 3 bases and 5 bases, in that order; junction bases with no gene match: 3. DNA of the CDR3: TGTGCCAGCAGTGAGGGAGGGGAAACCGGGGAGCTGTTTTTT. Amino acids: CASSEGGETGELFF.

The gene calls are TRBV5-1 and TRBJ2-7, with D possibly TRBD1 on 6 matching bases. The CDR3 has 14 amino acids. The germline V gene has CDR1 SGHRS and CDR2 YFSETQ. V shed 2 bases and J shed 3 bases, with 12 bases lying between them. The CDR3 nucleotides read TGCGCCAGCAGCTTACAGGGTAGCATCTACGAGCAGTACTTC. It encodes CASSLQGSIYEQYF.

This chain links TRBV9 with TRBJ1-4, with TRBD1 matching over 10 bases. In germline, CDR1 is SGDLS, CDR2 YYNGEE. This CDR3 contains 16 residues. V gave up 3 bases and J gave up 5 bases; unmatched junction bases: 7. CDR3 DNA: TGTGCCAGCAGCGCGACCAGGGGACAGGGGAATGAAAAACTGTTTTTT. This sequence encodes CASSATRGQGNEKLFF.

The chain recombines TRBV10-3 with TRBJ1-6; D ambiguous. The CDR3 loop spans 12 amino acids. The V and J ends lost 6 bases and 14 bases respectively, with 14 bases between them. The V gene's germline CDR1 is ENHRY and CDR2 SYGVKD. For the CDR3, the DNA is TGTGCCATCAGAGAGATCGGGAAATCCCTCCACTTT. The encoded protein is CAIREIGKSLHF.

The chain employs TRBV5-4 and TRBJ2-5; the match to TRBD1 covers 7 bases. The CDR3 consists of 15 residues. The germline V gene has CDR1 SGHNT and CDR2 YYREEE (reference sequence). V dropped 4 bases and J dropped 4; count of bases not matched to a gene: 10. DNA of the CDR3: TGTGCCAGCAGCCGACCTGGGACAGCCGGAGAGACCCAGTACTTC. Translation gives CASSRPGTAGETQYF.

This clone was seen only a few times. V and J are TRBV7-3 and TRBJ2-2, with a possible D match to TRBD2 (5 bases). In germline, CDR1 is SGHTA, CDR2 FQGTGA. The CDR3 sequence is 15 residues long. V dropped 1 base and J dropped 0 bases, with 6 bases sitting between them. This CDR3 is CASSLNGANTGELFF. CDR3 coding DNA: TGTGCCAGCAGCTTAAACGGGGCGAACACCGGGGAGCTGTTTTTT.

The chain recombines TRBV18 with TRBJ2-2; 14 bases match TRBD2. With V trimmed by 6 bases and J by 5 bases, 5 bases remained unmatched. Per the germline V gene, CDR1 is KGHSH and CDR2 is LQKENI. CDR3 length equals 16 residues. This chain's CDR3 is CASSRLAGGPTGELFF. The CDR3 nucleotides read TGTGCCAGCTCGCGACTAGCGGGAGGGCCGACCGGGGAGCTGTTTTTT.

The CDR3 nucleotides read TGTGCCTCTTTCTACTTGACCGTGAGGGAGGGGTCCACAGATACGCAGTATTTT. The encoded protein is CASFYLTVREGSTDTQYF. V is TRBV30 and J is TRBJ2-3; 7 bases map to TRBD2. This CDR3 has 18 residues. Germline V gives CDR1 GTSNPN, CDR2 SVGIG (reference sequence). V was clipped by 7 bases and J by 2 bases; unmatched bases: 21.

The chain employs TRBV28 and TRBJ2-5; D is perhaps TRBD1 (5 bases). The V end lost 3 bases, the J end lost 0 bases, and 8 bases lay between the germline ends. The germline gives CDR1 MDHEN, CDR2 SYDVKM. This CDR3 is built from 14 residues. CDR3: CASSFSGYQETQYF. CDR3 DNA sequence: TGTGCCAGCAGTTTTTCAGGGTACCAAGAGACCCAGTACTTC.